The TCR beta chain described here comes from a study of cytomegalovirus exposure and HLA in healthy donors. Study outcomes and limitations: According to the study, roughly 160 TCR beta chains were cytomegalovirus-associated.

Amplification used 60 Vbeta primers and 13 Jbeta primers. Assay: immunoSEQ multiplex PCR; the TCRdb copy retains only in-frame clones and omits some. This table has roughly 97,000 clones, roughly four fifths appearing once. J lost 4 bases, V lost 4 bases, and 1 base had no gene match. CDR1 ENHRY and CDR2 SYGVKD come from the germline V gene. The CDR3 totals 15 residues. To note about this clone: The antigen is undetermined.

The specimen was PBMCs. This TCR came from a man aged 35-49 years in good health and CMV-seropositive. This rearrangement joins TRBV10-3 to TRBJ2-5, with 15 positions matching TRBD2. In nucleotides, the CDR3 is TGTGCCATCAGTGGGACTAGCGGGGGGGGAGAGACCCAGTACTTC. It translates to CAISGTSGGGETQYF.